Detailed here is one TCR beta chain. No antigen is known for it. The data belong to a study of response to subunit inactivated influenza vaccine. MiXCR was run by TCRdb on the RT-PCR reads, yielding one entry per CDR3 protein. The data hold roughly 500,000 distinct CDR3 sequences, with about 15% observed a single time. Findings and caveats of the study: T cells newly recruited by each seasonal influenza vaccination are few, the authors suggested.

Germline V CDR1 and CDR2: LGHDT, YNNKEL (reference sequence). With 6 bases clipped from V and 4 bases from J, the junction kept 6 bases outside the gene matches. The CDR3 loop spans 16 amino acids. This sequence joins TRBV3-1 and TRBJ2-3; the match to TRBD2 covers 14 bases. Sequencing used CD4+ T cells sorted from PBMCs, obtained 23 months after vaccination. The TCR was taken from a man aged 45 to 75 who received an inactivated influenza vaccine. The CDR3 DNA is TGTGCCAGCAGGAAAGGGACTAGCGGGAGAGCAGATACGCAGTATTTT. Translating it yields CASRKGTSGRADTQYF.